The sequence of this T cell receptor (beta chain) was determined in a study of T cell responses to AZD1222 COVID-19 vaccine. Overall study results and limits: Close to half of all spike-specific TCRs reportedly target regions of the variants that are unmutated. The number of AZD1222 recipients seropositive at baseline was only five to seven. Clonal diversity may have been underestimated, and the donors were mostly white British, with more females than males.

V was trimmed by 4 bases and J by 6 bases, leaving 9 bases between them. Germline V gives CDR1 MDHEN, CDR2 SYDVKM. This CDR3 has 12 residues. Clones were read by immunoSEQ multiplex PCR, and TCRdb kept only the in-frame ones, dropping some. The sample contains around 140,000 clones, around 91% of which appear only once. A few counts support this clone. Its target is unknown. Other nucleotide sequences in the sample specify the same CDR3. The source was peripheral blood, collected on day 0 of AZD1222 vaccination. The rearrangement uses TRBV28 and TRBJ1-1; D unclear. The TCR originated in an adult in good health. The CDR3 DNA follows: TGTGCCAGCAGTTCGCGGCGAGCTGAAGCTTTCTTT. This sequence encodes CASSSRRAEAFF.